This TCR beta chain was retrieved from a study of blood T cell repertoires in COVID-19 (dated by TCRdb to the early 2020s). As for the study more broadly: The collaborator samples originated in the United States, Italy and Spain and spanned the acute and convalescent phases of COVID-19. Subjects who had been exposed to COVID-19, were actively infected with it, or had recovered from it provided the deeply sampled blood TCRbeta repertoires that made up the dataset. Sample metadata almost always included a de-identified subject ID, COVID-19 status, age in years and sex. The material from the prospective study consisted of cDNA or gDNA derived from T cells, B-cell-depleted T cells, or PBMCs. The repertoires were released in a freely available public database meant as a resource for research on the immune response to SARS-CoV-2. Where available, HLA class I and class II types were taken from metadata supplied by the sample provider and were not determined by assay-based typing. Samples were obtained from the ongoing ImmuneRACE study (first 160 participants) and from 1,000 to 1,500 subjects provided by 6 global collaborators. Paper-wide results and their limitations: How much clinical and demographic metadata was included differed by source and by participant, and the metadata was provided uncurated.

V was cut back by 2 bases and J by 2 bases, leaving a gap of 10 bases between them. CDR1 MGHDK and CDR2 SYGVNS were looked up in the germline V gene. The CDR3 holds 15 amino acids from the cysteine to the phenylalanine. Solely the CDR3 DNA is kept, with 45 bases framed from the first base. TCRbeta CDR3 regions were amplified from genomic DNA using the immunoSEQ Assay, a bias-controlled multiplex PCR. The authors' pipeline ran thus. Nucleated cell counts per sample were estimated from amplification of reference gene primers within the assay. To quantify the absolute abundance of each unique TCRbeta CDR3 rearrangement, sequence reads were collapsed and filtered. For each sample, productive Simpson clonality was calculated as the square root of Simpson's diversity index over productive rearrangements. TCRdb limited this immuneACCESS table to in-frame rearrangements with V and J called. A share of clones is missing; checked studies link under half to unresolved V genes, and the rest is unexplained. Clonal size and the V and J genes are those of that table, whereas D and trimming came from the DNA. This sample is represented by fewer than 400,000 clones; around 86% of them were singletons. 4.5% to 5.5% of the sample comes from the top ten.

Of note for this clone: Its cognate antigen has yet to be identified. The input lacks base qualities; no much larger clone sits a single base away.

Participants in the prospective study were enrolled through a virtual design, were aged roughly 18 to 100 years, and lived in 24 United States geographic areas. Cohort assignment in the prospective study relied on participant-reported clinical history from a screening survey and a study questionnaire. Recovered participants in ImmuneRACE Cohort 3 were defined by two consecutive negative NP/OP PCR tests, clearance by a healthcare professional, or resolution of symptoms. Mobile phlebotomists in the prospective study collected whole blood, serum and a nasopharyngeal or oropharyngeal swab from every participant. Additional blood draws and questionnaires over an approximately two-month period could optionally be provided by prospective study participants. Before DNA extraction, blood samples from the prospective study were shipped at room temperature or frozen.

This clonotype originated in a man aged 55 to 69 who had recovered from COVID-19. This chain joins TRBV25-1 to TRBJ1-5, and perhaps TRBD1 as D gene, on 5 matching bases. The sequenced sample consisted of PBMCs or T cells enriched from blood (not recorded which). CDR3 protein: CASSEGTGGNQPQHF. The DNA is TGTGCCAGCAGTGAAGGGACGGGGGGCAATCAGCCCCAGCATTTT. Reference TRBV25-1 and TRBJ1-5 proteins supply the regions before and after the CDR3; the full variable domain is: EADIYQTPRYLVIGTGKKITLECSQTMGHDKMYWYQQDPGMELHLIHYSYGVNSTEKGDLSSESTVSRIRTEHFPLTLESARPSHTSQYLCASSEGTGGNQPQHFGDGTRLSIL.